Listed below are T cell receptor beta chains from one sample, sequenced in a study of early T cells in non-severe SARS-CoV-2 infection. TCRdb called the 5' RACE reads again in MiXCR, with one record for every CDR3 protein. The table lists about 62,000 distinct CDR3 sequences, 7.5% to 10% of them singletons. Sequenced sample: whole blood. The receptors were gathered from an adult who was a healthcare worker with PCR-confirmed SARS-CoV-2 infection or an uninfected control (not recorded which). Both conserved end residues are part of each CDR3. D genes are given only for firm matches. Clone size is stated in some rows and not others, as once, few, many or a class when expanded.

.	TRBV15	TRBJ2-1	many	CATSRANSEMFF	TGTGCCACCAGCAGAGCCAATTCTGAGATGTTCTTC
TRBD1	TRBV2	TRBJ2-5	.	CASSDRTGGMETQYF	TGTGCCAGCAGTGATAGGACAGGGGGCATGGAGACCCAGTACTTC
.	TRBV6-2/TRBV6-3	TRBJ2-5	.	CASGENRGGGGPLQETQYF	TGTGCCAGCGGAGAAAACAGGGGCGGCGGGGGGCCGCTCCAAGAGACCCAGTACTTC
.	TRBV12-3/TRBV12-4	TRBJ2-6	many	CASSRTSGSSGANVLTF	TGTGCCAGCAGCCGGACTTCGGGTAGCTCTGGGGCCAACGTCCTGACTTTC
TRBD1	TRBV11-2	TRBJ2-3	.	CASSSGQASTDTQYF	TGTGCCAGCAGCTCGGGACAGGCTAGCACAGATACGCAGTATTTT
TRBD1	TRBV29-1	TRBJ2-3	.	CSVEVSGGSTDTQYF	TGCAGCGTTGAAGTATCAGGGGGTAGCACAGATACGCAGTATTTT
.	TRBV12-3/TRBV12-4	TRBJ2-6	few	CASSLLSTLGANVLTF	TGTGCCAGCAGTTTACTATCCACCCTGGGGGCCAACGTCCTGACTTTC
TRBD1	TRBV5-5	TRBJ2-5	few	CASNPRTGGMETQYF	TGTGCCAGCAATCCCCGGACAGGGGGCATGGAGACCCAGTACTTC
.	TRBV7-9	TRBJ2-5	few	CASSLAPGETQYF	TGTGCCAGCAGCTTAGCGCCTGGGGAGACCCAGTACTTC
.	TRBV10-3	TRBJ2-3	few	CATEDRSTDTQYF	TGTGCCACCGAAGACAGATCCACAGATACGCAGTATTTT
.	TRBV7-2	TRBJ2-1	few	CASSLDRAHNNEQFF	TGTGCCAGCAGCTTAGACAGGGCCCACAACAATGAGCAGTTCTTC
.	TRBV6-1	TRBJ2-2	many	CASSAYRNTGELFF	TGTGCCAGCAGTGCCTATCGGAACACCGGGGAGCTGTTTTTT
.	TRBV11-2	TRBJ2-5	few	CASSLDPWGAVQETQYF	TGTGCCAGCAGCTTAGATCCCTGGGGGGCGGTCCAAGAGACCCAGTACTTC
.	TRBV18	TRBJ2-2	.	CASSPDPNTGELFF	TGTGCCAGCTCACCAGACCCGAACACCGGGGAGCTGTTTTTT
TRBD1	TRBV28	TRBJ2-3	.	CASSPGTGPTDTQYF	TGTGCCAGCAGTCCCGGGACAGGACCCACAGATACGCAGTATTTT
.	TRBV3-1	TRBJ2-5	few	CASSPGGTQETQYF	TGTGCCAGCAGCCCAGGGGGGACCCAAGAGACCCAGTACTTC
.	TRBV14	TRBJ2-6	few	CASSQEKWVSGANVLTF	TGTGCCAGCAGCCAAGAAAAATGGGTCTCCGGGGCCAACGTCCTGACTTTC
TRBD1	TRBV5-1	TRBJ2-1	.	CASSSIGQGVNEQFF	TGCGCCAGCAGCTCGATAGGACAGGGGGTCAATGAGCAGTTCTTC
TRBD1	TRBV9	TRBJ1-2	many	CASSAGTAPYGYTF	TGTGCCAGCAGCGCCGGGACAGCACCCTATGGCTACACCTTC
.	TRBV5-6	TRBJ1-5	.	CASSSDSDQPQHF	TGTGCCAGCAGCTCGGACAGTGATCAGCCCCAGCATTTT
.	TRBV12-3/TRBV12-4	TRBJ2-1	many	CASSTGTVNEQFF	TGTGCCAGCAGTACTGGGACGGTCAATGAGCAGTTCTTC
.	TRBV10-3	TRBJ2-3	.	CAISESLTDTQYF	TGTGCCATCAGTGAGTCACTGACAGATACGCAGTATTTT
.	TRBV18	TRBJ1-4	once	CASSPGASGEKLFF	TGTGCCAGCTCACCAGGGGCCAGCGGCGAAAAACTGTTTTTT
.	TRBV7-7	TRBJ2-1	few	CASSLTRGSSYNEQFF	TGTGCCAGCAGCCTCACTCGGGGCAGCTCCTACAATGAGCAGTTCTTC
.	TRBV5-5	TRBJ2-5	many	CASSLPDSVETQYF	TGTGCCAGCAGCTTGCCGGACAGTGTTGAGACCCAGTACTTC
TRBD1	TRBV20-1	TRBJ2-2	.	CSARQGGPNTGELFF	TGCAGTGCTAGGCAAGGGGGCCCGAACACCGGGGAGCTGTTTTTT
TRBD2	TRBV25-1	TRBJ2-1	few	CASSEGSGGRYNEQFF	TGTGCCAGCAGTGAAGGAAGCGGGGGGCGGTACAATGAGCAGTTCTTC
TRBD1	TRBV5-1	TRBJ2-1	few	CASSPGQGGSYNEQFF	TGCGCCAGCAGCCCCGGACAGGGAGGCTCCTACAATGAGCAGTTCTTC
TRBD2	TRBV7-2	TRBJ2-3	few	CASSLGGAGGPVDTQYF	TGTGCCAGCAGCTTAGGCGGAGCGGGGGGGCCGGTAGATACGCAGTATTTT